This T cell receptor beta chain is drawn from a study of metastatic and nonmetastatic thyroid tumors. In this sample, this clone turned up many times. No patient had received any treatment before thyroid surgery. TCRdb re-clonotyped the PCR reads via MiXCR. The repertoire consists of 30,000 to 45,000 clones, with 19% occurring once and the leading ten covering around 18%. The trim removed 6 bases at V and 0 bases at J, leaving 12 bases unmatched. This CDR3 has 16 residues. Looked up from germline, CDR1 is DFQATT and CDR2 is SNEGSKA (reference sequence). This chain links TRBV20-1 with TRBJ1-2; TRBD1 agrees at 8 bases. Sequencing was performed on blood. This TCR came from a female donor with papillary thyroid cancer or a benign thyroid nodule (not recorded which). Some clones in this sample may be carry-over from other donors' samples. The CDR3 coding sequence is TGCAGTGCCACCGTAGACAGGGGAGTTACTAACTATGGCTACACCTTC. This gives the protein CSATVDRGVTNYGYTF.